A single sample is the source of the 32 T cell receptor beta chains below, sequenced in a study of OX40 agonist ivuxolimab in advanced cancers. Assay used: immunoSEQ multiplex PCR; TCRdb lists only in-frame clones, some missing. The sample lists more than 90,000 clones, about four fifths occurring once. Sequenced here: CD4+ or CD8+ T cells sorted from blood, sampled in a trial of the OX40 agonist ivuxolimab. The receptors were sampled from an adult with an advanced solid tumor such as melanoma, head and neck, liver or kidney cancer.

The rearrangement joins TRBV7-2 to TRBJ2-5, with D uncertain. Trimming cost V 5 bases and J 4 bases, with 11 bases left between them. The CDR3 is 13 residues long. The germline CDR1 and CDR2 sequences are SGHTA and FQGNSA. The CDR3 protein is CASSLGPGETQYF. CDR3 nucleotide sequence: TGTGCCAGCAGCCTGGGCCCAGGAGAGACCCAGTACTTC.

V usage is TRBV19 and J usage is TRBJ2-3, with D possibly TRBD1 on 6 matching bases. CDR3 size: 14 residues. The germline V gene has CDR1 LNHDA and CDR2 SQIVND (reference sequence). V shed 9 bases and J shed 6 bases, with 19 bases lying between them. CDR3 amino acids: CASRDARGPDTQYF. CDR3 DNA: TGTGCCAGCCGGGATGCCAGGGGACCGGATACGCAGTATTTT.

This clone was recorded only once. The chain has TRBV4-1 and TRBJ1-5; perhaps TRBD1 as D (5 bases). The CDR3 has 16 amino acids. CDR1 is MGHRA and CDR2 is YSYEKL in the germline V gene. The V gene lost 4 bases and the J gene lost 6 bases, with 19 bases spanning the gap. In nucleotides, the CDR3 is TGCGCCAGCAGCCCATCGGTGGAGGGGATAGGTCAGCCCCAGCATTTT. This sequence encodes CASSPSVEGIGQPQHF.

The chain recombines TRBV18 with TRBJ2-4; TRBD1 agrees at 9 bases. V lost 2 bases, J lost 15 bases, and 17 bases stayed unmatched. Germline CDR1 is KGHSH and CDR2 is LQKENI. The CDR3 runs 16 residues. CDR3 nucleotides: TGTGCCAGCTCACCAAATCCCGGGACAGGGAATTTAGTAGGGTACTTC. Translation gives CASSPNPGTGNLVGYF.

This chain links TRBV10-1 with TRBJ2-7; 9 bases align to TRBD1. The CDR3 extends over 15 amino acids. J lost 2 bases, V lost 7 bases, and 9 bases had no gene match. Germline loops: CDR1 WNHNN, CDR2 SYGVQD (reference sequence). The CDR3 sequence: CASTWGQGPPYEQYF. The CDR3 bases are TGCGCCAGCACTTGGGGACAGGGTCCTCCCTACGAGCAGTACTTC.

In its sample, this clone was seen a few times. V and J are TRBV5-4 and TRBJ1-2, with 7 bases matching TRBD1. CDR3 length: 14 residues. Germline assignment: CDR1 SGHNT and CDR2 YYREEE (reference sequence). V was pared by 4 bases and J by 2 bases, with 5 bases of the junction left unmatched. As DNA, the CDR3 is TGTGCCAGCAGCCCGCAGGGACAGAACTATGGCTACACCTTC. Translating gives CASSPQGQNYGYTF.

This chain links TRBV25-1 with TRBJ1-4; 7 nucleotides align to TRBD1. In germline, CDR1 is MGHDK, CDR2 SYGVNS. V shed 6 bases and J 8 bases; nucleotides not matched to a gene: 6. The CDR3 runs 13 residues. The CDR3 DNA is TGTGCCAGCAGAGACAGGGCCGGAGAAAAACTGTTTTTT. This sequence encodes CASRDRAGEKLFF.

This sequence joins TRBV6-5 and TRBJ1-2; no clear D. From germline, CDR1 is MNHEY and CDR2 SVGAGI. CDR3 size: 15 residues. The V end was cut by 2 bases, the J end by 4 bases, with 14 bases between. In nucleotides, the CDR3 is TGTGCCAGCAGTTACCGGCGGGAGGGTTTCTATGGCTACACCTTC. Protein product: CASSYRREGFYGYTF.

The V gene is TRBV29-1, the J gene TRBJ2-1; 13 nucleotides agree with TRBD2. The CDR3 contains 15 residues. The germline CDR1 and CDR2 sequences are SQVTM and ANQGSEA. V shed 5 bases and J 2 bases; nucleotides not matched to a gene: 3. The CDR3 spells CSVRGTSGTYNEQFF. In DNA, the CDR3 is TGCAGCGTTCGGGGGACTAGCGGGACCTACAATGAGCAGTTCTTC.

The chain uses TRBV28 and TRBJ2-7; TRBD2 aligns across 10 bases. Germline V gene sequence: CDR1 MDHEN, CDR2 SYDVKM. There are 14 residues in the CDR3. J was trimmed by 4 bases and V by 5 bases; bases with no gene match: 5. CDR3 sequence: CASSESSGRYEQYF. The CDR3 DNA reads as TGTGCCAGCAGTGAATCTAGCGGGAGATACGAGCAGTACTTC. Drawing the rest from reference TRBV28 and TRBJ2-7, the complete variable domain is DVKVTQSSRYLVKRTGEKVFLECVQDMDHENMFWYRQDPGLGLRLIYFSYDVKMKEKGDIPEGYSVSREKKERFSLILESASTNQTSMYLCASSESSGRYEQYFGPGTRLTVT.

This clone was counted only a few times. The chain carries TRBV7-8 and TRBJ1-5; 9 bases line up with TRBD1. With V trimmed by 1 base and J by 7 bases, 5 bases remained unmatched. The CDR3 is 15 amino acids. The germline CDR1 and CDR2 sequences are SGHVS and FQNEAQ. The CDR3: CASSLVGGQGQPQHF. Here the CDR3 DNA reads TGTGCCAGCAGCTTAGTGGGGGGACAGGGACAGCCCCAGCATTTT.

The V call is TRBV4-3, the J call TRBJ2-2; D perhaps matches TRBD1 (6 bases). Germline V gives CDR1 LGHNA, CDR2 YSLEER. Trimming took off 3 bases at V and 4 bases at J, with 12 bases between the two ends. The CDR3 is 15 residues long. The CDR3 sequence is CASSHRQVGTGELFF. CDR3 in DNA: TGCGCCAGCAGCCACAGACAGGTCGGCACCGGGGAGCTGTTTTTT.

The V gene is TRBV10-3, the J gene TRBJ1-1; 8 nucleotides agree with TRBD1. CDR3 length: 13 residues. CDR1 ENHRY and CDR2 SYGVKD come from the germline V gene. With V trimmed by 7 bases and J by 1 base, 2 bases remained unmatched. The chain's CDR3 is CAIKQGENTEAFF. The CDR3 DNA sequence: TGTGCCATCAAACAGGGGGAGAACACTGAAGCTTTCTTT.

This clone was counted a few times. Here the CDR3 reads CASSHFRTVSYEQYF. CDR3 nucleotide sequence: TGTGCCAGCAGCCATTTCCGGACTGTCTCCTACGAGCAGTACTTC. The chain is built from TRBV16 and TRBJ2-7; tentatively, D is TRBD2 (5 bases). Trimming left V 3 bases short and J 0 bases short, with 12 bases between. Germline V gene data show CDR1 as KGHSY and CDR2 as FQNENV. The CDR3 sequence is 15 residues long.

This clone has just a few counts. The chain is built from TRBV6-1 and TRBJ1-5; D is ambiguous. The CDR3 contains 13 residues. Germline CDR1 is MNHNS and CDR2 is SASEGT. V dropped 8 bases and J dropped 10 bases, with 18 bases sitting between them. CDR3 region: CASCDSPARPQHF. Here the CDR3 DNA reads TGTGCCAGCTGCGATTCCCCCGCCAGACCCCAGCATTTT.

The chain carries TRBV29-1 and TRBJ2-1; TRBD1 is a possible D gene (6 bases). The CDR3 has 13 residues. The V end was cut by 6 bases, the J end by 4 bases, with 13 bases between. Per germline, CDR1 SQVTM and CDR2 ANQGSEA. CDR3 amino acids: CSVRGSRYNEQFF. The CDR3 nucleotides read TGCAGCGTGAGGGGGAGCAGGTACAATGAGCAGTTCTTC.

The chain joins TRBV7-3 to TRBJ2-1; perhaps TRBD2 as D (6 bases). V was pared by 2 bases and J by 9 bases, with 14 bases between. The V gene's germline CDR1 is SGHTA and CDR2 FQGTGA. The CDR3 is 14 amino acids. The CDR3 loop reads CASSLSLAQAEQFF. DNA of the CDR3: TGTGCCAGCAGCTTATCACTAGCTCAGGCTGAGCAGTTCTTC.

This clone is judged medium-sized. The CDR3 nucleotides are TGTGCCAGCAGTCTAGACTCCTCTGGGGCCAACGTCCTGACTTTC. The encoded protein is CASSLDSSGANVLTF. The V and J genes are TRBV11-3 and TRBJ2-6; D unresolved. From germline, CDR1 is SGHNT and CDR2 YENEEA. The CDR3 has 15 residues. V shed 6 bases and J shed 0 bases, with 9 bases lying between them. The full variable domain, in which reference TRBV11-3 and TRBJ2-6 provide the parts outside the CDR3, is EAGVVQSPRYKIIEKKQPVAFWCNPISGHNTLYWYLQNLGQGPELLIRYENEEAVDDSQLPKDRFSAERLKGVDSTLKIQPAELGDSAVYLCASSLDSSGANVLTFGAGSRLTVL.

This chain links TRBV28 with TRBJ1-4; D unresolved. This CDR3 contains 13 residues. Germline CDR1 is MDHEN and CDR2 is SYDVKM. V dropped 8 bases and J dropped 8 bases, with 15 bases sitting between them. The CDR3 loop is CASGGTATEKLFF. In DNA form, the CDR3 reads TGTGCCAGCGGAGGTACTGCGACGGAAAAACTGTTTTTT.

The chain uses TRBV5-1 and TRBJ2-3; 12 bases line up with TRBD2. J was trimmed by 3 bases and V by 6 bases; bases with no gene match: 2. Germline V gene lookup returns CDR1 SGHRS and CDR2 YFSETQ. The CDR3 has 14 amino acids. The CDR3 DNA follows: TGCGCCAGCACCCTAGCGGGGGGGACAGATACGCAGTATTTT. Protein: CASTLAGGTDTQYF.

The chain uses TRBV9 and TRBJ2-2; D possibly corresponds to TRBD2 (6 bases). Trimming removed 4 bases from V and 8 bases from J, with 21 bases in between. In germline, CDR1 is SGDLS, CDR2 YYNGEE. CDR3 length: 16 amino acids. This CDR3 reads CASSSGGAGRPGELFF. Written as DNA, the CDR3 is TGTGCCAGCAGCTCCGGGGGAGCCGGGAGACCAGGGGAGCTGTTTTTT. The whole variable domain, filled in from reference TRBV9 and TRBJ2-2, reads DSGVTQTPKHLITATGQRVTLRCSPRSGDLSVYWYQQSLDQGLQFLIQYYNGEERAKGNILERFSAQQFPDLHSELNLSSLELGDSALYFCASSSGGAGRPGELFFGEGSRLTVL.

This chain uses TRBV6-1 with TRBJ1-5, with TRBD1 as a possible D gene (6 bases). Germline V gene sequence: CDR1 MNHNS, CDR2 SASEGT. V dropped 5 bases and J dropped 7 bases, with 12 bases sitting between them. This CDR3 spans 13 amino acids. The DNA of the CDR3 is TGTGCCAGCAGTCGATCTCAGGGGCAGCCCCAGCATTTT. Its translation: CASSRSQGQPQHF.

The chain carries TRBV11-2 and TRBJ2-1; the D gene is possibly TRBD2 (5 bases). The CDR3 runs 13 residues. V was trimmed by 7 bases and J by 4 bases, leaving 11 bases between them. Germline V lookup: CDR1 SGHAT, CDR2 FQNNGV. CDR3 sequence reads: CASTVEGYNEQFF. CDR3 DNA sequence: TGTGCCAGCACCGTCGAGGGATACAATGAGCAGTTCTTC.

V gene TRBV11-3 combines with J gene TRBJ2-7; TRBD1 aligns across 10 bases. The germline V gene has CDR1 SGHNT and CDR2 YENEEA. This CDR3 is built from 15 residues. V trimming: 3 bases; J trimming: 5 bases; junction bases outside the gene matches: 7. The CDR3 nucleotides are TGTGCCAGCAGCTTGGGGCGGGACAGGGGCGACGAGCAGTACTTC. Translated, it gives CASSLGRDRGDEQYF.

This chain connects TRBV19 to TRBJ1-2, with no clear D. V lost 5 bases and J 5 bases, leaving 12 bases between the germline ends. The CDR3 contains 13 residues. Germline CDR1 is LNHDA and CDR2 is SQIVND (reference sequence). CDR3 DNA sequence: TGTGCCAGTAGTCCCGGAGGCGTGTATGGCTACACCTTC. As protein: CASSPGGVYGYTF.

The chain employs TRBV5-5 and TRBJ1-5; 7 bases fit TRBD1. The CDR3 has 17 amino acids. CDR1 is SGHKS, CDR2 YYEKEE, per germline (reference sequence). J lost 3 bases, V lost 3 bases, and 12 bases had no gene match. The CDR3 bases are TGTGCCAGCAGCTCGCTCGGGGACAGAGTCTCCAATCAGCCCCAGCATTTT. Translation: CASSSLGDRVSNQPQHF.

The chain carries TRBV5-1 and TRBJ1-1; 7 nucleotides agree with TRBD1. This CDR3 region has 15 residues. The junction had 7 bases not matched to a gene; V was cut back by 4 bases and J by 1 base. Germline V gives CDR1 SGHRS, CDR2 YFSETQ. CDR3 nucleotides: TGCGCCAGCAGCATAACGACAGGGCAGAACACTGAAGCTTTCTTT. It translates to CASSITTGQNTEAFF. The variable domain in full, with the rest retrieved from reference TRBV5-1 and TRBJ1-1, is KAGVTQTPRYLIKTRGQQVTLSCSPISGHRSVSWYQQTPGQGLQFLFEYFSETQRNKGNFPGRFSGRQFSNSRSEMNVSTLELGDSALYLCASSITTGQNTEAFFGQGTRLTVV.

V and J are TRBV5-1 and TRBJ1-4, with TRBD1 matching over 7 bases. CDR3 length equals 15 residues. The germline CDR1 and CDR2 sequences are SGHRS and YFSETQ. With 4 bases clipped from V and 5 bases from J, the junction kept 8 bases outside the gene matches. DNA of the CDR3: TGCGCCAGCAGCCATACCGGGACAGAGAATGAAAAACTGTTTTTT. Protein: CASSHTGTENEKLFF.

The chain links TRBV13 to TRBJ2-3; 10 positions agree with TRBD2. Germline values: CDR1 PRHDT, CDR2 FYEKMQ (reference sequence). CDR3 size: 16 residues. The J segment lost 2 bases and the V segment lost 2 bases, leaving 4 bases of the junction unmatched. This chain's CDR3 is CASSLRTSGFTDTQYF. CDR3 DNA sequence: TGTGCCAGCAGCTTACGGACTAGCGGCTTCACAGATACGCAGTATTTT.

This chain joins TRBV29-1 and TRBJ2-5; 9 bases are a match to TRBD2. V lost 3 bases and J lost 5; bases outside the gene matches: 13. Germline V gene lookup returns CDR1 SQVTM and CDR2 ANQGSEA. CDR3 length equals 16 residues. The CDR3 spells CSVDLFGSGRGETQYF. CDR3 coding DNA: TGCAGCGTTGACCTCTTTGGTAGCGGGAGAGGGGAGACCCAGTACTTC.

The J gene is TRBJ2-7, the V gene TRBV7-2; D is tentatively TRBD1 or TRBD2 (5 bases each). The CDR3 sequence is 15 residues long. Germline V lookup: CDR1 SGHTA, CDR2 FQGNSA. V lost 5 bases to trimming and J lost 2 bases, with 16 bases between them. For the CDR3, the DNA is TGTGCCAGCAGCCCCTCTGGGACGGAGACCTACGAGCAGTACTTC. Protein: CASSPSGTETYEQYF.

This clone was recorded only once. This chain uses TRBV27 with TRBJ1-2; TRBD1 matches 9 bases. Per germline, CDR1 MNHEY and CDR2 SMNVEV (reference sequence). Trimming at V came to 5 bases and at J to 7 bases, leaving 5 bases not matched to a gene. The CDR3 is 13 amino acids. CDR3 region: CASSTGQGIGYTF. CDR3 nucleotides: TGTGCCAGCAGTACTGGACAGGGGATTGGCTACACCTTC.